Listed below are T cell receptor beta chains from one sample, sequenced in a study of T cells in Graves' hyperthyroidism and ophthalmopathy. MiXCR, run by TCRdb on the multiplex PCR reads, gives a single entry per CDR3 protein. The sample has about 480,000 distinct CDR3 sequences, around an eighth seen once. The sample comprised blood. All receptors derive from a woman aged 18-29 years with Graves' hyperthyroidism. Each CDR3 is given with its conserved first and last residue. Fields, in order: J gene, V gene, CDR3 protein.

J: TRBJ1-1
V: TRBV18
CDR3: CASLSTGGNTEAFF

J: TRBJ1-1
V: TRBV4-1
CDR3: CASSHRTGVETEAFF

J: TRBJ1-1
V: TRBV11-2
CDR3: CASSLGRASTEAFF

J: TRBJ1-6
V: TRBV6-1
CDR3: CASSERDGRNSPLHF

J: TRBJ1-2
V: TRBV24-1
CDR3: CATSDHSGTLHGGHTF

J: TRBJ2-5
V: TRBV20-1
CDR3: CSARDFTSGRRETQYF

J: TRBJ2-1
V: TRBV12-3/TRBV12-4
CDR3: CASRYDRGLIYNEQFF

J: TRBJ2-2
V: TRBV29-1
CDR3: CSVEDLYSNTGELFF

J: TRBJ1-6
V: TRBV28
CDR3: CASSTLRQVNLYNSPLHF

J: TRBJ2-3
V: TRBV5-5
CDR3: CASSKPGVTDTQYF

J: TRBJ2-5
V: TRBV6-1
CDR3: CASSEGIRETQYF

J: TRBJ2-3
V: TRBV7-6
CDR3: CASSLKGGLPPDTQYF

J: TRBJ1-1
V: TRBV6-1
CDR3: CASSFTTGEDTEAFF

J: TRBJ2-1
V: TRBV11-2
CDR3: CASAIRWLAEYNEQFF

J: TRBJ2-1
V: TRBV13
CDR3: CASSLGLAGGPSSYNEQFF

J: TRBJ2-3
V: TRBV18
CDR3: CASSTTYGTDTQYF

J: TRBJ2-3
V: TRBV6-2/TRBV6-3
CDR3: CASSFSLESAQYF

J: TRBJ2-1
V: TRBV7-2
CDR3: CASSLAGGFGVNEQFF

J: TRBJ2-3
V: TRBV2
CDR3: CASIGGLAGGNTQYF

J: TRBJ1-1
V: TRBV19
CDR3: CASSILGLNTEAFF

J: TRBJ2-7
V: TRBV6-1
CDR3: CASSERLGGFSYEQYF

J: TRBJ2-7
V: TRBV6-2/TRBV6-3
CDR3: CASSLTSHEQYF

J: TRBJ1-2
V: TRBV2
CDR3: CASSLFTSGYGYTF

J: TRBJ1-1
V: TRBV12-3/TRBV12-4
CDR3: CASSLAGDTEAFF

J: TRBJ2-5
V: TRBV12-3/TRBV12-4
CDR3: CASSLAGLSEETQYF

J: TRBJ2-2
V: TRBV11-3
CDR3: CASSSPGTGSAGELFF

J: TRBJ1-1
V: TRBV4-1
CDR3: CASSPPRRNTEAFF

J: TRBJ2-1
V: TRBV10-3
CDR3: CAISLADSNEQFF

J: TRBJ1-3
V: TRBV25-1
CDR3: CASSPNVNTIYF

J: TRBJ2-1
V: TRBV12-3/TRBV12-4
CDR3: CASSLGDRVNEQFF

J: TRBJ2-1
V: TRBV5-1
CDR3: CASSLVTGTNEQFF

J: TRBJ1-2
V: TRBV7-2
CDR3: CASSLTTVTTYGYTF

J: TRBJ2-2
V: TRBV5-1
CDR3: CASSLASTNTGELFF

J: TRBJ2-5
V: TRBV27
CDR3: CASMGLAGGGETQYF

J: TRBJ1-5
V: TRBV3-1
CDR3: CASSATGATAYSNQPQHF

J: TRBJ2-1
V: TRBV6-2/TRBV6-3
CDR3: CASRLDRERYNEQFF

J: TRBJ2-1
V: TRBV29-1
CDR3: CSVVRGYNEQFF

J: TRBJ2-7
V: TRBV6-1
CDR3: CASSERSYEQYF

J: TRBJ2-1
V: TRBV30
CDR3: CAWARNEQFF

J: TRBJ1-6
V: TRBV30
CDR3: CAWGTYNSPLHF

J: TRBJ1-6
V: TRBV12-3/TRBV12-4
CDR3: CASSLDLKRSPLHF

J: TRBJ2-1
V: TRBV24-1
CDR3: CATSEHNQGKGSYNEQFF

J: TRBJ2-2
V: TRBV6-2/TRBV6-3
CDR3: CASKTGVVGELFF

J: TRBJ1-1
V: TRBV5-4
CDR3: CASSLNRDMNTEAFF

J: TRBJ2-2
V: TRBV30
CDR3: CAWFIGAGELFF

J: TRBJ2-7
V: TRBV19
CDR3: CASSIGGGIPAYEQYF

J: TRBJ1-1
V: TRBV20-1
CDR3: CSARFQGNTEAFF

J: TRBJ2-2
V: TRBV12-5
CDR3: CASGFLITTGNTGELFF

J: TRBJ1-3
V: TRBV13
CDR3: CASSLGGNTIYF

J: TRBJ2-5
V: TRBV2
CDR3: CASNVLAGQETQYF

J: TRBJ2-5
V: TRBV5-1
CDR3: CASSLQGRETQYF